This T cell receptor (beta chain) comes out of a study of blood T cell repertoires in COVID-19. Generated by immunoSEQ multiplex PCR, the TCRdb table keeps only in-frame clones and is missing some. This table holds roughly 80,000 clones, about four fifths found once. In germline, CDR1 is SGDLS, CDR2 YYNGEE. Deletions cut 0 bases from V and 4 bases from J, with 4 bases between. The CDR3 consists of 12 residues. Sequenced input: peripheral blood. This TCR was sampled from an elderly man with acute or convalescent COVID-19. V and J are TRBV9 and TRBJ1-2; no clear D gene. The CDR3, as DNA: TGTGCCAGCAGCGTAGCCAGCTATGGCTACACCTTC. This sequence encodes CASSVASYGYTF.